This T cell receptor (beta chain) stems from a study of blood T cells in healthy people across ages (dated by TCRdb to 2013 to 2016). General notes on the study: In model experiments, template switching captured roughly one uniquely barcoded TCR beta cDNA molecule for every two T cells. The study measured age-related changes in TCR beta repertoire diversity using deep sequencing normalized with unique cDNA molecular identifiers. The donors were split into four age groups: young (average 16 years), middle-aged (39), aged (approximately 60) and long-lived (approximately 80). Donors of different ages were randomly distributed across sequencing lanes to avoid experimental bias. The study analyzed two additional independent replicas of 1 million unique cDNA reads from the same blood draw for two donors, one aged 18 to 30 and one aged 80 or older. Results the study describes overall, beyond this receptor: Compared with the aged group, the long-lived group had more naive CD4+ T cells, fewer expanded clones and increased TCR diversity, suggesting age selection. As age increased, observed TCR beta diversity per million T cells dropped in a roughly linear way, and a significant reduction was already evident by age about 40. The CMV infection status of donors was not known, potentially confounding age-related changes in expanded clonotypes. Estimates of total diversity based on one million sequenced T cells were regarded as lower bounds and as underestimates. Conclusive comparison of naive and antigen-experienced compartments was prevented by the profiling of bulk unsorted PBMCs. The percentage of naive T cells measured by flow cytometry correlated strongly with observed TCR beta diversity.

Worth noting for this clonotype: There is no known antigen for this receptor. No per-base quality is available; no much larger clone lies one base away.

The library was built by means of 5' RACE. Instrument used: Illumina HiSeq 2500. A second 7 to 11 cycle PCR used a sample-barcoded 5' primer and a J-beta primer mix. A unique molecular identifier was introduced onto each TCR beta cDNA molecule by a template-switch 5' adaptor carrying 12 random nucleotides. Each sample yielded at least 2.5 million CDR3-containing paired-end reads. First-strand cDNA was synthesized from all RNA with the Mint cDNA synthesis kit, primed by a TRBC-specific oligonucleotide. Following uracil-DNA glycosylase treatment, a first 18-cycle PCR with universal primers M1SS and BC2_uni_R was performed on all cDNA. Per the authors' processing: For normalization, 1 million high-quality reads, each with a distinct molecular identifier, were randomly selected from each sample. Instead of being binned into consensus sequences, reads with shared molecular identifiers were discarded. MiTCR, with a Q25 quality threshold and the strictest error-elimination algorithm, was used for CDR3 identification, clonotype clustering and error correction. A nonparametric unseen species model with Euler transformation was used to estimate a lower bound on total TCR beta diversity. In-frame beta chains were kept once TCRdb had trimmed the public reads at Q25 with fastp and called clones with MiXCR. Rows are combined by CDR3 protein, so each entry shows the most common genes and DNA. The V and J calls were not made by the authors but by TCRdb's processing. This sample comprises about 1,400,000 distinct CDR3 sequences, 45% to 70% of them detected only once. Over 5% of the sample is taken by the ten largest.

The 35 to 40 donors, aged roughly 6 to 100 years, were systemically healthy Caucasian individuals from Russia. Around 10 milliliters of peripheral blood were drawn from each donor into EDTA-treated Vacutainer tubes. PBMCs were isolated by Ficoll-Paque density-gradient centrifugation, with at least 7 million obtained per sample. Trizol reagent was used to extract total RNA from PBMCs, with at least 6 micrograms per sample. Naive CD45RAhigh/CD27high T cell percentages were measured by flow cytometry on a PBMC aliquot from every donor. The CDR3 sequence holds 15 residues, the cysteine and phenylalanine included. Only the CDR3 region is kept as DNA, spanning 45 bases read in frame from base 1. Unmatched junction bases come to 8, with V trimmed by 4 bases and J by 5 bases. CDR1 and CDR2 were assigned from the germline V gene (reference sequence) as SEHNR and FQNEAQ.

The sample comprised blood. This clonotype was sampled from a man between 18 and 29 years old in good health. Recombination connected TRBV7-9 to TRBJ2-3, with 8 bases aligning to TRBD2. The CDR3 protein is CASSSLSGAGDTQYF. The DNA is TGTGCCAGCAGCTCACTTAGCGGGGCGGGAGATACGCAGTATTTT.